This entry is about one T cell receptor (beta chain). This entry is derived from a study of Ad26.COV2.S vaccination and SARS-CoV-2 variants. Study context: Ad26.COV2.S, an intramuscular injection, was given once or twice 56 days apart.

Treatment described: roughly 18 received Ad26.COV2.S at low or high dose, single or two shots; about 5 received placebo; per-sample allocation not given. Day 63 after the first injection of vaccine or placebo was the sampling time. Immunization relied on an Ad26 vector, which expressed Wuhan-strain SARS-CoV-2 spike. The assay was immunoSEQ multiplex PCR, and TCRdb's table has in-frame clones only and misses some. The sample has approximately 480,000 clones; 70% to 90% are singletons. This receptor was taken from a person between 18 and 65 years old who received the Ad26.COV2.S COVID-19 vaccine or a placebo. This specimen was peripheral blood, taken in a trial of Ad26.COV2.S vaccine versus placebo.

The CDR3, as DNA: TGTGCCAGCCGTATTGGCAATCAGCCCCAGCATTTT. The encoded protein is CASRIGNQPQHF. The J gene is TRBJ1-5, the V gene TRBV6-5; unclear D gene. V lost 8 bases and J lost 2, with 7 bases in between. Germline CDR1 MNHEY, CDR2 SVGAGI. CDR3 size: 12 residues.